This TCR beta chain came from a study of cytomegalovirus exposure and HLA in healthy donors. With 60 Vbeta and 13 Jbeta primers, the PCR was carried out. Repertoires were generated with immunoSEQ multiplex PCR, while TCRdb's copy carries only in-frame clones and drops some. The table has tens of thousands of clones, approximately 80% seen once; the top ten hold roughly 25%. Study-level points and caveats: A later analysis, which compared TCR beta chains of equal frequency, found the HLA-associated ones more clonally expanded. TCR beta V segments were, for the most part, productive about 87% or about 30% of the time in an earlier analysis.

This clone was seen a handful of times. Its antigen is as yet unknown. Trimming left V 1 base short and J 9 bases short, with 7 bases between. CDR1 is DFQATT, CDR2 SNEGSKA, per germline (reference sequence). The CDR3 contains 11 residues. The receptor was isolated from a woman aged 50 to 60 in good health and CMV-seropositive. The chain couples TRBV20-1 to TRBJ2-1, with D possibly TRBD1 on 5 matching bases. The source material was PBMCs. Here the CDR3 reads CSARAQGEQFF. Written as DNA, the CDR3 is TGCAGTGCTAGAGCCCAGGGTGAGCAGTTCTTC.